The rows below give T cell receptor beta chains drawn from one sample of a study of T cell repertoires in cytomegalovirus infection. TCRdb re-derived calls from the reads in MiXCR, one entry per CDR3 protein. Of 400,000 or so distinct CDR3 sequences in the sample, 31% were seen once. The sequencing sample was made of PBMCs. All receptors come from a human donor in good health (CMV status not recorded). Some clones in this sample may be carry-over from other donors' samples. Both conserved end residues are part of each CDR3. A D gene is named only where the DNA matches it firmly. Size is stated for part of the rows, as once, few or many counts, or as a class when the clone is expanded.

clone_size,j_call,d_call,v_call,cdr3_aa,cdr3_nt
.,TRBJ1-4,.,TRBV7-3,CASSSGPGNNEKLFF,TGTGCCAGCAGCTCCGGTCCAGGGAATAATGAAAAACTGTTTTTT
many,TRBJ2-2,TRBD1,TRBV7-6,CASRPGTGDTGELFF,TGTGCCAGTAGACCCGGGACAGGGGACACCGGGGAGCTGTTTTTT
.,TRBJ1-1,TRBD1,TRBV4-1,CASSRPDRQEAFF,TGCGCCAGCAGCCGGCCGGACAGGCAAGAAGCTTTCTTT
.,TRBJ2-5,TRBD2,TRBV7-9,CASSSKVQSPTSGEQETQYF,TGTGCCAGCAGCTCTAAAGTACAGTCTCCGACTAGCGGGGAACAAGAGACCCAGTACTTC
few,TRBJ2-5,TRBD2,TRBV20-1,CSARPGLTQETQYF,TGCAGTGCACGACCGGGACTAACTCAAGAGACCCAGTACTTC
few,TRBJ2-7,.,TRBV5-1,CASRPGQRTGGYEQYF,TGCGCCAGCAGGCCCGGACAGCGTACGGGGGGCTACGAGCAGTACTTC
.,TRBJ2-1,.,TRBV27,CASSLNHRRVVNEQFF,TGTGCCAGCAGTTTAAATCACAGGCGGGTCGTCAATGAGCAGTTCTTC
many,TRBJ2-1,.,TRBV7-9,CASSSWTANNEQFF,TGTGCCAGCAGCTCCTGGACAGCTAACAATGAGCAGTTCTTC
few,TRBJ2-1,.,TRBV10-3,CAISEGPSSYNEQFF,TGTGCCATCAGTGAGGGACCAAGCTCCTACAATGAGCAGTTCTTC
few,TRBJ2-7,TRBD2,TRBV28,CASSTSGGTNYEQYF,TGTGCCAGCAGCACTAGCGGGGGAACCAACTACGAGCAGTACTTC
.,TRBJ1-5,.,TRBV15,CATSRTGRGWANQPQHF,TGTGCCACCAGCAGAACTGGGAGGGGATGGGCAAATCAGCCCCAGCATTTT
few,TRBJ2-3,TRBD2,TRBV12-3/TRBV12-4,CASLGLAGFGNTQYF,TGTGCCAGCTTGGGGCTAGCGGGGTTCGGGAATACGCAGTATTTT
few,TRBJ1-2,.,TRBV19,CASSPRTSDGYTF,TGTGCCAGTAGTCCAAGGACATCCGATGGCTACACCTTC
few,TRBJ2-1,.,TRBV7-6,CASSLEVYEQFF,TGTGCCAGCAGCTTAGAAGTCTATGAGCAGTTCTTC
.,TRBJ2-7,.,TRBV5-1,CASSLVSGEGYEQYF,TGCGCCAGCAGCTTGGTGTCGGGAGAAGGCTACGAGCAGTACTTC
.,TRBJ1-1,.,TRBV4-2,CASSQGPTMNTEAFF,TGTGCCAGCAGCCAAGGGCCCACGATGAACACTGAAGCTTTCTTT
few,TRBJ1-1,.,TRBV2,CASSEQRLNTEAFF,TGTGCCAGCAGTGAACAGAGACTGAACACTGAAGCTTTCTTT
.,TRBJ1-4,.,TRBV20-1,CSAPHRATNEKLFF,TGCAGTGCACCCCACAGGGCAACTAATGAAAAACTGTTTTTT
.,TRBJ2-3,.,TRBV12-3/TRBV12-4,CASGRGEVTDTQYF,TGTGCCAGCGGACGTGGAGAGGTAACAGATACGCAGTATTTT
.,TRBJ2-3,.,TRBV2,CASSPGLDTQYF,TGTGCCAGCAGTCCAGGGTTGGATACGCAGTATTTT
few,TRBJ2-7,TRBD2,TRBV7-9,CASSLVVGTSGSSYEQYF,TGTGCCAGCAGCTTAGTGGTCGGGACTAGCGGGAGCTCCTACGAGCAGTACTTC
once,TRBJ2-3,TRBD2,TRBV4-2,CASSHWTSGNTDTQYF,TGTGCCAGCAGCCACTGGACTAGCGGTAACACAGATACGCAGTATTTT
.,TRBJ2-5,.,TRBV7-2,CARSFYPDKTYHETQYF,TGTGCCAGAAGCTTCTATCCGGATAAGACCTACCACGAGACCCAGTACTTC
many,TRBJ1-2,TRBD1,TRBV19,CASSTYRGKGYGYTF,TGTGCCAGTAGTACCTACAGGGGGAAAGGTTATGGCTACACCTTC
.,TRBJ2-7,.,TRBV28,CASSLLRGPYEQYF,TGTGCCAGCAGTTTGTTGCGGGGACCTTACGAGCAGTACTTC
many,TRBJ2-7,.,TRBV12-3/TRBV12-4,CASSLGPGISYEQYF,TGTGCCAGCAGTTTAGGTCCAGGAATCTCCTACGAGCAGTACTTC